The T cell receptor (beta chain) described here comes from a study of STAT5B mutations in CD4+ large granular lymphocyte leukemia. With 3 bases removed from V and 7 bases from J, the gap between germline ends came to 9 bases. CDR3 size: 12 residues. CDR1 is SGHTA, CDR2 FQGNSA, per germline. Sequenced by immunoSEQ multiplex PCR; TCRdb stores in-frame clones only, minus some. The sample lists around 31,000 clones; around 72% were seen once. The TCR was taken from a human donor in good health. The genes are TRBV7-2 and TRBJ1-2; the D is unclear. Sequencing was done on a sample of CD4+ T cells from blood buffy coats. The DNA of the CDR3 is TGTGCCAGCAGCTTCGGGGTCCGTGGCTACACCTTC. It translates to CASSFGVRGYTF.